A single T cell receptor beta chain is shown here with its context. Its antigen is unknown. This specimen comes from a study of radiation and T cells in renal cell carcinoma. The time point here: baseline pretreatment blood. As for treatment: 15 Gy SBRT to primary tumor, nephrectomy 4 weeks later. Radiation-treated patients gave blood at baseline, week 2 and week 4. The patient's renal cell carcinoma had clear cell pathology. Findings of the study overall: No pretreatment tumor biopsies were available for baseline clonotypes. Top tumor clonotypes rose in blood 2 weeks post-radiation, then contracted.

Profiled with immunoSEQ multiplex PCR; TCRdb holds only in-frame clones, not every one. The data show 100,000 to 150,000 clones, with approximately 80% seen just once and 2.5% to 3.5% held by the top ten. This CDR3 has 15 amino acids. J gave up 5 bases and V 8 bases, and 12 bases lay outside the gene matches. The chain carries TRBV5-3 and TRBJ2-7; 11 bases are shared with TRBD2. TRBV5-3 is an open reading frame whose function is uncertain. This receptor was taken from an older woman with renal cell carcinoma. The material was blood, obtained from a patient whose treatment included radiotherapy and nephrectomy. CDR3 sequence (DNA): TGTGCCAGCAGCCAAACTAGCGGGAGTTCTGACGAGCAGTACTTC. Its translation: CASSQTSGSSDEQYF.